This T cell receptor beta chain is from a study of blood T cell repertoires in COVID-19. Study in general: Sites across the United States, Italy and Spain contributed samples from acute and convalescent COVID-19. T cells, B-cell-depleted T cells, or PBMCs supplied cDNA or gDNA.

The CDR3 contains 14 residues. Germline-derived CDR1 and CDR2 are SGHVS and FNYEAQ. With 3 bases clipped from V and 5 bases from J, the junction kept 3 bases outside the gene matches. This clone was detected only a few times. The Seattle site enrolled patients during active infection and followed them longitudinally. Per the original methods: Amplified reference gene primers provided the basis for estimating nucleated cell counts. The table came from immunoSEQ multiplex PCR; TCRdb's copy has only in-frame clones and leaves some out. That table furnishes V, J and clone size, whereas the DNA furnished D and trimming. The sample contains hundreds of thousands of clones, approximately 92% of which appear only once.

This chain connects TRBV7-6 to TRBJ1-3, with TRBD1 matching over 8 bases. The sample was peripheral blood. The TCR sequence derives from a man younger than 30 with COVID-19, enrolled during active disease. The CDR3 sequence: CASSLTGVRNTIYF. Written as DNA, the CDR3 is TGTGCCAGCAGCTTGACAGGGGTTCGAAACACCATATATTTT.